The 21 T cell receptor beta chains presented below share a single source sample, sequenced in a study of cytomegalovirus exposure and HLA in healthy donors. Libraries were prepared by immunoSEQ multiplex PCR; TCRdb keeps only in-frame clonotypes and omits some of them. This table holds around 150,000 clones, approximately 89% found once. Sequenced material: PBMCs. These receptors came from a man younger than 35 in good health and CMV-seronegative.

The chain has TRBV5-1 and TRBJ2-5; perhaps TRBD1 as D (7 bases). From germline, CDR1 is SGHRS and CDR2 YFSETQ. This CDR3 has 16 amino acids. V was shortened by 0 bases and J by 5 bases, with 17 bases between the two germline ends. DNA of the CDR3: TGCGCCAGCAGCTTGGGGGGACAGCCAGGAGGGGAGACCCAGTACTTC. It codes for CASSLGGQPGGETQYF.

The chain links TRBV25-1 to TRBJ1-4; D possibly corresponds to TRBD1 (5 bases). Germline V gene sequence: CDR1 MGHDK, CDR2 SYGVNS. V was pared by 3 bases and J by 7 bases, with 15 bases between. This CDR3 spans 15 amino acids. The CDR3: CASSDARGVGEKLFF. The CDR3 DNA sequence: TGTGCCAGCAGTGACGCGCGGGGGGTTGGTGAAAAACTGTTTTTT.

V usage is TRBV2 and J usage is TRBJ1-1; D is unclear. The CDR3 has 10 amino acids. V was pared by 5 bases and J by 7 bases, with 5 bases between. Germline assignment: CDR1 SNHLY and CDR2 FYNNEI. This chain's CDR3 is CASSIGEAFF. CDR3 sequence (DNA): TGTGCCAGCAGTATCGGTGAAGCTTTCTTT.

This rearrangement joins TRBV5-1 to TRBJ2-2; TRBD1 aligns across 9 bases. The V and J ends lost 3 bases and 5 bases, in that order; junction bases with no gene match: 5. From germline, CDR1 is SGHRS and CDR2 YFSETQ. The CDR3 totals 15 residues. CDR3 bases: TGCGCCAGCAGCTGGGGGACAGGGAAAACCGGGGAGCTGTTTTTT. Its translation is CASSWGTGKTGELFF. The whole variable domain, remainder taken from reference TRBV5-1 and TRBJ2-2, is KAGVTQTPRYLIKTRGQQVTLSCSPISGHRSVSWYQQTPGQGLQFLFEYFSETQRNKGNFPGRFSGRQFSNSRSEMNVSTLELGDSALYLCASSWGTGKTGELFFGEGSRLTVL.

The V call is TRBV5-1, the J call TRBJ2-2, with D possibly TRBD1 on 6 matching bases. The length of the CDR3 is 16 residues. The V and J ends lost 2 bases and 2 bases respectively, with 13 bases between them. Germline V gene sequence: CDR1 SGHRS, CDR2 YFSETQ. The CDR3 DNA reads as TGCGCCAGCAGCTTACTGGGACATTCAAACACCGGGGAGCTGTTTTTT. Its protein is CASSLLGHSNTGELFF.

The genes are TRBV5-1 and TRBJ2-2; 10 bases are a match to TRBD1. V lost 0 bases and J lost 5; bases outside the gene matches: 10. Germline CDR1 is SGHRS and CDR2 is YFSETQ. The CDR3 contains 18 residues. Here the CDR3 reads CASSLVFRDRGYTGELFF. In DNA form, the CDR3 reads TGCGCCAGCAGCTTGGTATTTCGGGACAGGGGTTATACCGGGGAGCTGTTTTTT.

The gene calls are TRBV9 and TRBJ1-3; 7 nucleotides agree with TRBD1. Germline trimming cut 0 bases from V and 6 bases from J; bases unmatched to any gene: 6. The V gene's germline CDR1 is SGDLS and CDR2 YYNGEE. The CDR3 is made up of 15 amino acids. CDR3 sequence (DNA): TGTGCCAGCAGCGTAGGACAGGGTTTGGCAAACACCATATATTTT. The encoded protein is CASSVGQGLANTIYF.

The CDR3 sequence: CASSLGTGEQFF. In DNA, the CDR3 is TGTGCCAGCAGCTTGGGGACAGGTGAGCAGTTCTTC. The V and J genes are TRBV5-6 and TRBJ2-1; 7 positions agree with TRBD1. The CDR3 has 12 amino acids. V lost 0 bases and J lost 9; bases outside the gene matches: 0. Germline V gene data show CDR1 as SGHDT and CDR2 as YYEEEE.

This clone has just a few counts. The genes are TRBV5-6 and TRBJ2-7; D ambiguous. V dropped 1 base and J dropped 5 bases, with 7 bases sitting between them. The CDR3 loop spans 12 amino acids. Per the germline V gene, CDR1 is SGHDT and CDR2 is YYEEEE. The CDR3 DNA reads TGTGCCAGCAGCTTGTGGCAGGACGAGCAGTACTTC. Residues: CASSLWQDEQYF.

V usage is TRBV30 and J usage is TRBJ1-2; 11 bases are shared with TRBD1. The germline V gene has CDR1 GTSNPN and CDR2 SVGIG (reference sequence). The CDR3 is 15 amino acids. After removal of 2 bases from V and 5 bases from J, the junction contained 7 bases not matched to a gene. CDR3 amino acids: CAWSRPGQGEYGYTF. CDR3 nucleotide sequence: TGTGCCTGGAGTCGCCCGGGACAGGGGGAATATGGCTACACCTTC. Drawing the rest from reference TRBV30 and TRBJ1-2, the complete variable domain is SQTIHQWPATLVQPVGSPLSLECTVEGTSNPNLYWYRQAAGRGLQLLFYSVGIGQISSEVPQNLSASRPQDRQFILSSKKLLLSDSGFYLCAWSRPGQGEYGYTFGSGTRLTVV.

The V and J genes are TRBV18 and TRBJ2-2, with TRBD1 identical over 9 bases. The CDR3 is made up of 17 amino acids. From germline, CDR1 is KGHSH and CDR2 LQKENI. Unmatched junction bases numbered 4, after V lost 2 bases and J lost 0 bases. For the CDR3, the DNA is TGTGCCAGCTCACCAATCACAGGGGGCCCGAACACCGGGGAGCTGTTTTTT. Protein: CASSPITGGPNTGELFF.

The V call is TRBV5-8, the J call TRBJ1-2, with D possibly matching TRBD1 (5 bases). Deletions cut 1 base from V and 14 bases from J, with 12 bases between. The length of the CDR3 is 11 residues. Germline V gene sequence: CDR1 SGHTS, CDR2 YDEGEE. The CDR3 sequence: CASSLSGGETF. In DNA, the CDR3 is TGTGCCAGCAGCTTGTCCGGGGGAGAAACCTTC.

The chain carries TRBV6-1 and TRBJ2-7; D is undetermined. This CDR3 is 13 amino acids long. CDR1 and CDR2 from the germline V gene are MNHNS and SASEGT. Deletions cut 6 bases from V and 6 bases from J, with 15 bases between. The DNA of the CDR3 is TGTGCCAGCAGGCCCCGCGGCCTACCCGAGCAGTACGTC. It codes for CASRPRGLPEQYV.

This sequence joins TRBV29-1 and TRBJ2-7; 11 bases map to TRBD1. V dropped 4 bases and J dropped 3; count of bases not matched to a gene: 2. This CDR3 is built from 13 residues. Germline lookup yields CDR1 SQVTM and CDR2 ANQGSEA. The CDR3 is CSVAGTGGYEQYF. The CDR3 region has the DNA TGCAGCGTTGCGGGGACAGGGGGCTACGAGCAGTACTTC.

J is TRBJ2-3 and V is TRBV2; possible D gene TRBD2, 5 bases. Between the trimmed V and J ends, which lost 5 bases and 3 bases, there was a span of 12 bases. The CDR3 length is 14 residues. CDR1 and CDR2 from the germline V gene are SNHLY and FYNNEI. The CDR3 bases are TGTGCCAGCAGTTACGGACTGCGGACAGATACGCAGTATTTT. Translated: CASSYGLRTDTQYF.

The J gene is TRBJ1-3, the V gene TRBV7-6; a weak D match, TRBD1 (6 bases). The CDR3 consists of 16 residues. V was trimmed by 4 bases and J by 4 bases, leaving 17 bases between them. CDR1 is SGHVS, CDR2 FNYEAQ, per germline. In DNA, the CDR3 is TGTGCCAGCAGCTCCCCCGTCAGGGGCCGCGGAAACACCATATATTTT. Translated, it gives CASSSPVRGRGNTIYF.

The chain employs TRBV5-1 and TRBJ2-1; TRBD2 matches 10 bases. Trimming removed 0 bases from V and 1 base from J; junction bases left unmatched: 1. The CDR3 runs 16 residues. Germline loops: CDR1 SGHRS, CDR2 YFSETQ. The CDR3 sequence is CASSLALAGSYNEQFF. The CDR3 DNA follows: TGCGCCAGCAGCTTGGCACTAGCGGGATCCTACAATGAGCAGTTCTTC.

Concerning this clone: The same CDR3 also results from other DNA sequences found in this sample. This chain connects TRBV19 to TRBJ1-5; D uncertain. The V end was cut by 5 bases, the J end by 4 bases, with 9 bases between. From germline, CDR1 is LNHDA and CDR2 SQIVND (reference sequence). The CDR3 totals 13 residues. CDR3 bases: TGTGCCAGTAGTCCGGGGTTAAATCAGCCCCAGCATTTT. Encoded protein: CASSPGLNQPQHF.

The V and J genes are TRBV5-4 and TRBJ1-2, with 8 bases identical to TRBD1. From germline, CDR1 is SGHNT and CDR2 YYREEE (reference sequence). After removal of 4 bases from V and 3 bases from J, the junction contained 8 bases not matched to a gene. The CDR3 has 15 residues. The chain's CDR3 is CASSGDRTQDYGYTF. Written as DNA, the CDR3 is TGTGCCAGCAGCGGGGACAGGACTCAGGACTATGGCTACACCTTC.

The chain uses TRBV7-9 and TRBJ1-6; a possible D gene is TRBD1 (6 bases). Deletions cut 5 bases from V and 5 bases from J, with 13 bases between. The CDR3 length is 15 residues. The germline V gene encodes CDR1 SEHNR and CDR2 FQNEAQ (reference sequence). The chain's CDR3 is CASSPLAGDNSPLHF. DNA for the CDR3: TGTGCCAGCAGCCCCCTGGCAGGGGATAATTCACCCCTCCACTTT.

The CDR3 sequence is CASSYTGVLPGELFF. The CDR3 DNA reads as TGTGCCAGCAGTTATACGGGGGTCTTGCCTGGGGAGCTGTTTTTT. The chain joins TRBV6-5 to TRBJ2-2; D is perhaps TRBD2 (6 bases). From germline, CDR1 is MNHEY and CDR2 SVGAGI. V lost 3 bases to trimming and J lost 8 bases, with 16 bases between them. The CDR3 runs to 15 residues.